This T cell receptor (beta chain) was documented in a study of T cells in Graves' hyperthyroidism and ophthalmopathy. A patient was excluded if there was uncontrolled infection, other autoimmune disease, pregnancy or lactation. This clonotype was recorded at least ten times. Using RNA transcripts as the source, TCR beta CDR3 regions were amplified. An initial round of RT-PCR targeting the TCR CDR3 relied on the HTBI primer set. Using its own MiXCR run on the multiplex PCR reads, TCRdb lists one record per CDR3 protein. The sample consists of more than 550,000 distinct CDR3 sequences, roughly a sixth of them appearing once. The CDR3 spans 17 residues. With 0 bases removed from V and 1 base from J, the gap between germline ends came to 15 bases. Germline V CDR1 and CDR2: KGHSH, LQKENI.

The source of this sequence is a woman in her fifties or sixties with Graves' hyperthyroidism that later progressed to Graves' ophthalmopathy. Sample: blood. This chain connects TRBV18 to TRBJ1-2; D may be TRBD1 (6 bases). CDR3 residues: CASSPPITGQLNYGYTF. The CDR3 DNA follows: TGTGCCAGCTCACCACCGATAACGGGACAACTTAACTATGGCTACACCTTC.